These 6 T cell receptor beta chains originate from one sample sequenced in a study of patients and donors after allogeneic stem cell transplantation. TCRdb used MiXCR to reprocess the RT-PCR reads, holding one entry per CDR3 protein. This sample has around 82,000 distinct CDR3 sequences, with roughly 4.9% found just once. What was sequenced was blood, either unsorted or a sorted T cell fraction (not recorded which). The receptors come from a human donor who was either an allogeneic HSCT recipient or a stem cell or donor lymphocyte infusion donor (not recorded which). It is not recorded whose cells these are; they may come from a transplant donor.

This clonotype was counted ten times or more. V usage is TRBV10-3 and J usage is TRBJ1-4; D is uncertain. Per the germline V gene, CDR1 is ENHRY and CDR2 is SYGVKD. Between the trimmed V and J ends, which lost 6 bases and 0 bases, there was a span of 8 bases. CDR3 size: 14 residues. The CDR3 spells CAIRDGTTNEKLFF. The CDR3 bases are TGTGCCATCAGAGACGGGACAACTAATGAAAAACTGTTTTTT.

This clonotype showed up just a few times. CDR3 DNA sequence: TGTGCCAGCAGTGAAGTCGAAAATCAGCCCCAGCATTTT. Amino acids: CASSEVENQPQHF. V and J are TRBV2 and TRBJ1-5; D remains unclear. The CDR3 sequence is 13 residues long. Germline V lookup: CDR1 SNHLY, CDR2 FYNNEI. Trimming took off 1 base at V and 4 bases at J, with 5 bases between the two ends. Combining the CDR3 with reference TRBV2 and TRBJ1-5 gives the whole variable domain EPEVTQTPSHQVTQMGQEVILRCVPISNHLYFYWYRQILGQKVEFLVSFYNNEISEKSEIFDDQFSVERPDGSNFTLKIRSTKLEDSAMYFCASSEVENQPQHFGDGTRLSIL.

This clonotype came up many times. V and J are TRBV6-5 and TRBJ1-1, with a possible D match to TRBD1 (5 bases). Trimming removed 2 bases at V and 5 bases at J, with 12 bases between. CDR1 MNHEY and CDR2 SVGAGI come from the germline V gene. The CDR3 runs to 14 residues. The CDR3 DNA reads as TGTGCCAGCAGTTACCTCCCCGAGGGGACTGAAGCTTTCTTT. This sequence encodes CASSYLPEGTEAFF.

This clonotype was detected ten times or more. The J gene is TRBJ1-2, the V gene TRBV5-5, with 9 bases lining up with TRBD1. The CDR3 has 17 amino acids. The V and J ends lost 3 bases and 1 base, in that order; junction bases with no gene match: 10. The germline V gene encodes CDR1 SGHKS and CDR2 YYEKEE (reference sequence). The CDR3, as DNA: TGTGCCAGCAGCTCGGCCTGGGGGACAGGGCTTAACTATGGCTACACCTTC. It translates to CASSSAWGTGLNYGYTF.

This clonotype has a count of ten or more. This chain connects TRBV4-1 to TRBJ2-3; 12 positions match TRBD2. Germline loops: CDR1 MGHRA, CDR2 YSYEKL. The V segment lost 3 bases and the J segment 2 bases; nucleotides outside the gene matches: 6. The CDR3 is 17 amino acids. The CDR3 loop is CASSHQLAGGLTDTQYF. The CDR3 DNA reads TGCGCCAGCAGCCATCAACTAGCGGGAGGACTCACAGATACGCAGTATTTT.

The sample holds many counts of this clonotype. This rearrangement joins TRBV7-2 to TRBJ2-4; TRBD1 agrees at 7 bases. The ends lost 1 base at V and 9 bases at J; junction bases unmatched: 3. In germline, CDR1 is SGHTA, CDR2 FQGNSA. The CDR3 is 13 amino acids. CDR3 residues: CASSLGQGSIQYF. For the CDR3, the DNA is TGTGCCAGCAGCTTAGGACAGGGAAGCATTCAGTACTTC.